These T cell receptor beta chains were read from a single sample in a study of blood T cell repertoires in COVID-19. Produced via immunoSEQ multiplex PCR; TCRdb's table is partial and in-frame only. The repertoire holds some 200,000 clones, with roughly 82% as singletons. Material: PBMCs or T cells enriched from blood (not recorded which). The source of these receptors is a man aged 40-49 years who had recovered from COVID-19. Both conserved end residues are part of each CDR3. D genes are given only for firm matches. Clone size, where shown, is once, few, many, or a class for clones that have expanded.

TRBJ2-2,.,.,TRBV21-1,TGTGCCAGCCCCTCCCGTGGACAGGGGGCAGGAGTCACCGGGGAGCTGTTTTTT,CASPSRGQGAGVTGELFF
TRBJ2-1,.,.,TRBV19,TGTGCCAGTAGTATATCAGGGTTTGAGCAGTTCTTC,CASSISGFEQFF
TRBJ1-5,.,.,TRBV5-5,TGTGCCAGCAGCCCGGGCCGGGGAAGCAATCAGCCCCAGCATTTT,CASSPGRGSNQPQHF
TRBJ1-6,.,.,TRBV3-1/TRBV3-2,TGTGCCAGCAGCCAAGGGATCCGGGGTTCACCCCTCCACTTT,CASSQGIRGSPLHF
TRBJ2-1,.,TRBD2,TRBV18,TGTGCCAGCTCACCACGGGCGACTAGCGGAGGAGGGGACAATGAGCAGTTCTTC,CASSPRATSGGGDNEQFF
TRBJ1-3,.,TRBD1,TRBV18,TGTGCCAGCTCCCTCGGACAGGGTGCTGGAAACACCATATATTTT,CASSLGQGAGNTIYF
TRBJ1-5,.,TRBD1,TRBV6-5,TGTGCCAGCAGTCGAACAGGGGGCAGCAATCAGCCCCAGCATTTT,CASSRTGGSNQPQHF
TRBJ2-3,.,TRBD1,TRBV19,TGTGCCAGTAGTACCGACAGGGTTTCAGATACGCAGTATTTT,CASSTDRVSDTQYF
TRBJ1-2,few,.,TRBV30,TGTGCCTGGAGTTCGGGGAACGTCTATGGCTACACCTTC,CAWSSGNVYGYTF
TRBJ1-2,once,TRBD1,TRBV7-2,TGTGCCAGCAGCTGGGGACAGGAGGCAGGCTACACCTTC,CASSWGQEAGYTF
TRBJ2-7,few,TRBD1,TRBV28,TGTGCCAGCAGCATCGACAGGGCTTCGGACGAGCAGTACTTC,CASSIDRASDEQYF
TRBJ2-7,.,TRBD1,TRBV6-2/TRBV6-3,TGTGCCAGCAGCCCCGGGACAGGGGGCCGCGAGCAGTACTTC,CASSPGTGGREQYF
TRBJ2-2,.,TRBD2,TRBV6-5,TGTGCCAGCAGTTACGCCGGGACTAGCACCGGGGAGCTGTTTTTT,CASSYAGTSTGELFF
TRBJ1-2,.,TRBD1,TRBV2,TGTGCCAGCGACGGGACAGGGACGGAGGGCTACACCTTC,CASDGTGTEGYTF
TRBJ1-6,.,.,TRBV28,TGTGCCAGCAAGGATCGGGGGGCTTTTTCACCCCTCCACTTT,CASKDRGAFSPLHF
TRBJ1-5,.,.,TRBV2,TGTGCCAGCAGTGAAATCCAGGGATCAATTCAGCCCCAGCATTTT,CASSEIQGSIQPQHF